A single sample gave rise to the 17 T cell receptor beta chains below, sequenced in a study of blood T cell repertoires in COVID-19. Clones were sequenced by immunoSEQ multiplex PCR, and TCRdb holds only the in-frame ones, with some missing. Of around 140,000 clones in the sample, almost 85% were seen once. The sequenced sample was peripheral blood. The receptors were sampled from a human donor with acute or convalescent COVID-19. The donor label of this sample is uncertain.

This chain connects TRBV19 to TRBJ1-1; 9 nucleotides line up with TRBD1. In germline, CDR1 is LNHDA, CDR2 SQIVND (reference sequence). Trimming took 11 bases from V and 7 from J; bases not matched to a gene: 5. CDR3 length: 11 amino acids. CDR3 bases: TGTGCCGCGGGGGACAGGGTTGAAGCTTTCTTT. Protein product: CAAGDRVEAFF.

The rearrangement uses TRBV7-2 and TRBJ2-7; TRBD2 might be the D (6 bases). This CDR3 is built from 16 residues. The V gene's germline CDR1 is SGHTA and CDR2 FQGNSA. V lost 3 bases to trimming and J lost 1 base, with 16 bases between them. CDR3 nucleotide sequence: TGTGCCAGCAGCTTTGGGGCGGGCGGGGTATCCTACGAGCAGTACTTC. This translates into CASSFGAGGVSYEQYF.

The V call is TRBV18, the J call TRBJ1-1; D remains unclear. The CDR3 spans 15 residues. The V gene lost 2 bases and the J gene lost 1 base, with 11 bases spanning the gap. CDR1 and CDR2 (germline): KGHSH, LQKENI. The CDR3 region is CASSPGIRGNTEAFF. DNA of the CDR3: TGTGCCAGCTCACCAGGGATTCGGGGGAACACTGAAGCTTTCTTT.

This chain links TRBV3-1 (or the pseudogene TRBV3-2) with TRBJ2-7; D uncertain. The CDR3 consists of 13 residues. Deletions cut 4 bases from V and 6 bases from J, with 13 bases between. CDR1 is LGHDT and CDR2 is YNNKEL in the germline V gene (reference sequence). The DNA for the CDR3 is TGTGCCAGCAGCCGACCCCCCGACTCCGAGCAGTACTTC. Protein: CASSRPPDSEQYF.

This clone has just one count. The chain employs TRBV6-1 and TRBJ2-5; 8 nucleotides align to TRBD2. V lost 4 bases to trimming and J lost 7 bases; unmatched junction nucleotides: 14. CDR1 and CDR2 (germline): MNHNS, SASEGT. This CDR3 is built from 16 residues. Here the CDR3 reads CASSVERRGAGRTQYF. CDR3 coding DNA: TGTGCCAGCAGTGTTGAGCGGCGGGGGGCGGGGAGGACCCAGTACTTC.

This chain links TRBV3-1 (or the pseudogene TRBV3-2) with TRBJ1-2; the match to TRBD1 covers 12 bases. J was trimmed by 7 bases and V by 5 bases; bases with no gene match: 8. Germline CDR1 reads LGHDT; CDR2 reads YNNKEL (reference sequence). The CDR3 consists of 15 residues. Here the CDR3 reads CASSVRDRGRGGYTF. CDR3 sequence (DNA): TGTGCCAGCAGCGTCCGGGACAGGGGGCGAGGTGGCTACACCTTC.

The chain joins TRBV6-5 to TRBJ2-7; 10 bases are a match to TRBD1. Germline trimming cut 6 bases from V and 0 bases from J; bases unmatched to any gene: 5. Germline V gene lookup returns CDR1 MNHEY and CDR2 SVGAGI. CDR3 size: 15 residues. CDR3 in amino acids: CASRGRTGGSYEQYF. In DNA, the CDR3 is TGTGCCAGCAGGGGAAGGACAGGGGGCTCCTACGAGCAGTACTTC.

The rearrangement links TRBV6-2 or TRBV6-3 to TRBJ2-4; 8 nucleotides match TRBD2. V lost 6 bases and J lost 0; bases outside the gene matches: 4. CDR1 and CDR2 (germline): MNHEY, SVGEGT. CDR3 length: 15 amino acids. In nucleotides, the CDR3 is TGTGCCAGCAGCGACGGGGGGGCAGCCAAAAACATTCAGTACTTC. Amino acid sequence: CASSDGGAAKNIQYF.

The V and J genes are TRBV5-6 and TRBJ2-7; a possible D gene is TRBD1 (6 bases). The CDR3 is 15 residues long. The V and J ends lost 4 bases and 1 base respectively, with 15 bases between them. Looked up from germline, CDR1 is SGHDT and CDR2 is YYEEEE. The CDR3 region has the DNA TGTGCCAGCAGCAAACCCCAGGGGTTTTCCTACGAGCAGTACTTC. It yields the protein CASSKPQGFSYEQYF.

The chain combines TRBV2 with TRBJ2-1, with 8 bases identical to TRBD2. The CDR3 has 15 residues. The trim removed 7 bases at V and 8 bases at J, leaving 13 bases unmatched. Germline V gene lookup returns CDR1 SNHLY and CDR2 FYNNEI. The CDR3, as DNA: TGTGCCAGCACCCTCGGCGGGGGGCCTCGATATGAGCAGTTCTTC. This sequence encodes CASTLGGGPRYEQFF.

This chain links TRBV29-1 with TRBJ1-2; D uncertain. The germline CDR1 and CDR2 sequences are SQVTM and ANQGSEA. The CDR3 sequence is 13 residues long. The V gene lost 4 bases and the J gene lost 4 bases, with 13 bases spanning the gap. The CDR3: CSVVLLSPYGYTF. In DNA, the CDR3 is TGCAGCGTTGTGCTGCTATCCCCCTATGGCTACACCTTC.

The rearrangement uses TRBV10-1 and TRBJ2-5; 8 bases match TRBD2. Unmatched junction bases numbered 8, after V lost 3 bases and J lost 2 bases. The CDR3 length is 16 residues. Looked up from germline, CDR1 is WNHNN and CDR2 is SYGVQD (reference sequence). The CDR3 protein is CASSETGGDGQETQYF. CDR3 coding DNA: TGCGCCAGCAGTGAAACCGGGGGGGACGGTCAAGAGACCCAGTACTTC.

This clone has more than one count but fewer than ten. The rearrangement joins TRBV4-1 to TRBJ1-4; tentative D call: TRBD1 (5 bases). Germline lookup yields CDR1 MGHRA and CDR2 YSYEKL. V lost 1 base, J lost 8 bases, and 11 bases lay in between. CDR3 length: 14 residues. The CDR3 here is CASSQGQGGEKLFF. The CDR3 DNA reads as TGCGCCAGCAGCCAAGGGCAGGGAGGAGAAAAACTGTTTTTT.

The chain employs TRBV5-6 and TRBJ1-6; tentative D call: TRBD1 (5 bases). CDR3 length: 16 amino acids. CDR1 and CDR2 from the germline V gene are SGHDT and YYEEEE. Trimming shortened V by 1 base and J by 6 bases, and 14 bases separated the two germline ends. CDR3 loop: CASSLNDRQSNSPLHF. CDR3 nucleotides: TGTGCCAGCAGCTTGAATGACAGACAGAGTAATTCACCCCTCCACTTT.

J is TRBJ2-5 and V is TRBV4-2; 9 bases are shared with TRBD2. CDR3 length equals 15 residues. Germline CDR1 is LGHNA and CDR2 is YNFKEQ. V trimming: 1 base; J trimming: 9 bases; junction bases outside the gene matches: 9. The CDR3 region is CASSQGGGAPGAQYF. CDR3 sequence (DNA): TGTGCCAGCAGCCAAGGCGGGGGGGCTCCCGGGGCCCAGTACTTC.

The J gene is TRBJ2-1, the V gene TRBV5-4, with 14 bases that match TRBD2. CDR1 SGHNT and CDR2 YYREEE come from the germline V gene (reference sequence). This CDR3 has 19 amino acids. The V gene end was trimmed by 3 bases and the J gene end by 2 bases; junction bases not matched to a gene: 10. CDR3 bases: TGTGCCAGCAGCTCGGGACTAGCGGGGGACCTCCTAACCTACAATGAGCAGTTCTTC. Amino acids: CASSSGLAGDLLTYNEQFF.

The rearrangement uses TRBV6-5 and TRBJ2-6, with 7 bases fitting TRBD1. Trimming at V came to 4 bases and at J to 8 bases, leaving 11 bases not matched to a gene. Per the germline V gene, CDR1 is MNHEY and CDR2 is SVGAGI. The CDR3 runs to 16 residues. The CDR3 here is CASSSIGGQKTNVLTF. CDR3 coding DNA: TGTGCCAGCAGTTCAATTGGGGGACAGAAGACCAACGTCCTGACTTTC.